Only one count was recorded for the clone carrying this T cell receptor (beta chain). The record originates from a study of blood T cells in healthy people across ages. Combining a sample-barcoded 5' primer with a J-beta primer mix, a second PCR ran for roughly 6 to 12 cycles. Via MiXCR, TCRdb re-called the 5' RACE reads, giving one row per CDR3 protein. The table shows over a million distinct CDR3 sequences, with less than 25% occurring only once. CDR3 size: 14 residues. V was clipped by 3 bases and J by 6 bases, with 17 bases between them. In germline, CDR1 is SQVTM, CDR2 ANQGSEA. These same records also appear under a second study, on T cells of mothers and their children. This second study says: Healthy Caucasian mothers, a few in number, and their six children were the donors. Each child gave a few million TCR beta CDR3 reads (each mother, over 9.5 million).

The chain uses TRBV29-1 and TRBJ1-1; no firm D call. Sequenced input: blood. The clonotype comes from a girl aged 2-10 years in good health. CDR3 nucleotide sequence: TGCAGCGTTGATGGAGGTCCTGTGAGCGCTGAAGCTTTCTTT. This gives the protein CSVDGGPVSAEAFF.